Following are 29 T cell receptor beta chains from one sample sequenced in a study of T cells in Graves' hyperthyroidism and ophthalmopathy. RNA transcripts gave rise to amplified TCR beta CDR3 regions. The HTBI primer set was used in a first-round RT-PCR of the TCR CDR3. TCRdb called the multiplex PCR reads again in MiXCR, with one record for every CDR3 protein. The sample has approximately 640,000 distinct CDR3 sequences; 15% to 20% are singletons. Sequencing was carried out using blood. Every receptor here comes from a young woman with Graves' hyperthyroidism.

This clonotype was seen a handful of times. This chain joins TRBV25-1 and TRBJ1-1; D not resolved. Germline V gives CDR1 MGHDK, CDR2 SYGVNS. V was trimmed by 3 bases and J by 0 bases, leaving 8 bases between them. CDR3 length: 14 residues. This CDR3 reads CASSDLRLNTEAFF. The CDR3, as DNA: TGTGCCAGCAGTGACCTCAGGCTGAACACTGAAGCTTTCTTT.

This clonotype was detected many times. This chain uses TRBV28 with TRBJ2-7; 7 bases fit TRBD1. The CDR3 sequence is 14 residues long. Per the germline V gene, CDR1 is MDHEN and CDR2 is SYDVKM. CDR3 nucleotides: TGTGCATCGTTACCGGGACAGCCTTTCTACGAGCAGTACTTC. It encodes CASLPGQPFYEQYF.

There are many counts of this clonotype. CDR3 DNA: TGTGCCAGCACAGAGGGACAGGCCGGAAACACCATATATTTT. Encoded protein: CASTEGQAGNTIYF. The chain combines TRBV28 with TRBJ1-3; the match to TRBD1 covers 8 bases. Unmatched junction bases numbered 6, after V lost 7 bases and J lost 4 bases. The CDR3 contains 14 residues. Germline CDR1 reads MDHEN; CDR2 reads SYDVKM.

About this clonotype: This CDR3 is missing its conserved last phenylalanine or tryptophan, likely due to a read error. The J gene is TRBJ1-1, the V gene TRBV4-3; D is possibly TRBD1 (5 bases). This CDR3 region has 17 residues. Germline CDR1 LGHNA, CDR2 YSLEER. V was pared by 0 bases and J by 1 base, with 15 bases between. The CDR3 DNA is TGCGCCAGCAGCCAAGAACGTCGGGCAGGGAGGAACACTGAAGCTTTCTCT. Translation: CASSQERRAGRNTEAFS.

This clonotype was counted at least ten times. The chain has TRBV2 and TRBJ2-7, with TRBD2 matching 7 bases. The ends lost 7 bases at V and 5 bases at J; junction bases unmatched: 5. Germline lookup yields CDR1 SNHLY and CDR2 FYNNEI. This CDR3 is 12 amino acids long. CDR3 nucleotides: TGTGCCAGCAAGGAGGGAGGGAACGAGCAGTACTTC. Residues: CASKEGGNEQYF.

CDR3 sequence: CASVVLEWKMDEQYF. The CDR3 nucleotides are TGTGCCAGTGTGGTACTGGAGTGGAAGATGGACGAGCAGTACTTC. This chain links TRBV25-1 with TRBJ2-7; D is ambiguous. The V end lost 9 bases, the J end lost 5 bases, and 23 bases lay between the germline ends. CDR3 length: 15 residues. The germline gives CDR1 MGHDK, CDR2 SYGVNS.

V is TRBV2 and J is TRBJ2-5, with 9 nucleotides matching TRBD1. Germline values: CDR1 SNHLY, CDR2 FYNNEI. V lost 5 bases and J lost 4; bases outside the gene matches: 8. This CDR3 is built from 15 residues. CDR3 amino acids: CASSQQGAEGETQYF. CDR3 DNA sequence: TGTGCCAGCAGTCAACAGGGGGCTGAAGGAGAGACCCAGTACTTC.

On this clonotype itself: This may arise from a read error, as a much more abundant clone is one base away. This chain uses TRBV2 with TRBJ2-1, with 10 bases that match TRBD2. The V gene's germline CDR1 is SNHLY and CDR2 FYNNEI. The CDR3 has 15 residues. Here the CDR3 reads CANSDPSGRRNEQFF. In DNA form, the CDR3 reads TGTGCCAACAGTGATCCTAGCGGGAGAAGAAATGAGCAGTTCTTC.

This clonotype has only a few counts. The genes are TRBV9 and TRBJ2-3, with 7 bases matching TRBD1. Germline lookup yields CDR1 SGDLS and CDR2 YYNGEE. CDR3 length equals 15 residues. J lost 0 bases, V lost 4 bases, and 5 bases had no gene match. The CDR3 loop reads CASSPLGQSTDTQYF. In DNA form, the CDR3 reads TGTGCCAGCAGCCCCCTGGGACAGAGCACAGATACGCAGTATTTT.

This clonotype was observed many times. This chain links TRBV7-2 with TRBJ2-5; D may be TRBD1 (6 bases). Trimming took off 4 bases at V and 1 base at J, with 13 bases between the two ends. The germline V gene has CDR1 SGHTA and CDR2 FQGNSA. The CDR3 is made up of 15 amino acids. The CDR3 nucleotides read TGTGCCAGCAGCTCTCGGGACATGGGCCAAGAGACCCAGTACTTC. Translation gives CASSSRDMGQETQYF. Looking up the rest from reference TRBV7-2 and TRBJ2-5 gives the full variable domain: GAGVSQSPSNKVTEKGKDVELRCDPISGHTALYWYRQSLGQGLEFLIYFQGNSAPDKSGLPSDRFSAERTGGSVSTLTIQRTQQEDSAVYLCASSSRDMGQETQYFGPGTRLLVL.

This clonotype showed up just a few times. V is TRBV6-1 and J is TRBJ2-7, with D hard to call. This CDR3 has 12 residues. In germline, CDR1 is MNHNS, CDR2 SASEGT. The ends were cut back, 10 bases at V and 0 bases at J, with 10 bases in the middle. As DNA, the CDR3 is TGTGCCACCGCGGATAGCTCCTACGAGCAGTACTTC. Encoded protein: CATADSSYEQYF.

This clonotype has ten or more counts. The chain links TRBV2 to TRBJ2-3, with 7 bases lining up with TRBD2. Trimming at V came to 4 bases and at J to 1 base, leaving 8 bases not matched to a gene. Per the germline V gene, CDR1 is SNHLY and CDR2 is FYNNEI. The CDR3 covers 16 residues. As DNA, the CDR3 is TGTGCCAGCAGTGGCGGGGGTTACGAGGGCACAGATACGCAGTATTTT. Translation gives CASSGGGYEGTDTQYF.

This clonotype turned up a few times. The chain has TRBV12-3 or TRBV12-4 and TRBJ2-2; 7 positions agree with TRBD2. V lost 5 bases and J lost 6; bases outside the gene matches: 3. CDR3 length: 13 residues. The CDR3 DNA follows: TGTGCCAGCAGTCTCCGGGAGGCCGGGGAGCTGTTTTTT. The encoded protein is CASSLREAGELFF.

This clonotype showed up just a few times. The genes are TRBV20-1 and TRBJ1-2, with TRBD1 matching 8 bases. Germline V gene lookup returns CDR1 DFQATT and CDR2 SNEGSKA (reference sequence). This CDR3 region has 13 residues. The V segment lost 3 bases and the J segment 7 bases; nucleotides outside the gene matches: 7. The CDR3 DNA sequence: TGCAGTGCTAGGGAAACGACAGGGGCTGGCTACACCTTC. Protein: CSARETTGAGYTF.

The table lists this clonotype with many counts. V is TRBV2 and J is TRBJ2-2, with D maybe TRBD2 (6 bases). The CDR3 has 14 residues. Trimming took off 6 bases at V and 5 bases at J, with 13 bases between the two ends. Germline values: CDR1 SNHLY, CDR2 FYNNEI. The CDR3 nucleotides are TGTGCCAGCAGGGGGGAGGCGGGGACCGGGGAGCTGTTTTTT. This encodes CASRGEAGTGELFF. Combining the CDR3 with reference TRBV2 and TRBJ2-2 gives the whole variable domain EPEVTQTPSHQVTQMGQEVILRCVPISNHLYFYWYRQILGQKVEFLVSFYNNEISEKSEIFDDQFSVERPDGSNFTLKIRSTKLEDSAMYFCASRGEAGTGELFFGEGSRLTVL.

This chain connects TRBV29-1 to TRBJ2-1; possible D gene TRBD2, 7 bases. The V gene lost 1 base and the J gene lost 2 bases, with 15 bases spanning the gap. The germline V gene encodes CDR1 SQVTM and CDR2 ANQGSEA. This CDR3 region has 16 residues. For the CDR3, the DNA is TGCAGCGTTGAAGTTATGTGGGAGGGGGCCTACAATGAGCAGTTCTTC. The encoded protein is CSVEVMWEGAYNEQFF.

Ten or more counts support this clonotype. V gene TRBV7-2 combines with J gene TRBJ2-3; maybe TRBD2 (5 bases). This CDR3 has 13 residues. Germline loops: CDR1 SGHTA, CDR2 FQGNSA. The V end was cut by 2 bases, the J end by 4 bases, with 7 bases between. CDR3 sequence: CASSLREADTQYF. The CDR3 nucleotides are TGTGCCAGCAGCTTACGGGAAGCAGATACGCAGTATTTT.

This clonotype was seen a handful of times. The chain employs TRBV7-9 and TRBJ1-2; the D gene is possibly TRBD1 (6 bases). The germline CDR1 and CDR2 sequences are SEHNR and FQNEAQ (reference sequence). The CDR3 extends over 15 amino acids. Deletions cut 5 bases from V and 6 bases from J, with 19 bases between. DNA for the CDR3: TGTGCCAGCAGCCCTGAGGGGGGGCAGCATCATGGCTACACCTTC. Translated, it gives CASSPEGGQHHGYTF.

This clonotype was seen a few times. The chain carries TRBV29-1 and TRBJ2-1; unclear D gene. V lost 4 bases, J lost 4 bases, and 8 bases lay in between. This CDR3 has 12 residues. The V gene's germline CDR1 is SQVTM and CDR2 ANQGSEA. The CDR3 here is CSVAFSYNEQFF. The CDR3 nucleotides read TGCAGCGTTGCCTTTTCTTACAATGAGCAGTTCTTC.

There are many counts of this clonotype. The chain joins TRBV28 to TRBJ2-7, with no clear D. The germline V gene encodes CDR1 MDHEN and CDR2 SYDVKM. Trimming removed 6 bases from V and 2 bases from J, with 14 bases in between. The CDR3 contains 14 residues. CDR3 sequence reads: CASSPLNVPYEQYF. For the CDR3, the DNA is TGTGCCAGCAGCCCCCTTAACGTCCCCTACGAGCAGTACTTC.

The sample holds many counts of this clonotype. V usage is TRBV28 and J usage is TRBJ1-2, with 8 positions matching TRBD1. The CDR3 length is 14 residues. J gave up 4 bases and V 5 bases, and 6 bases lay outside the gene matches. Germline values: CDR1 MDHEN, CDR2 SYDVKM. CDR3 protein: CASSPTGESYGYTF. In DNA, the CDR3 is TGTGCCAGCAGTCCGACAGGGGAGTCCTATGGCTACACCTTC.

This clonotype was found a few times. The chain couples TRBV28 to TRBJ1-4; TRBD1 agrees at 11 bases. Germline V lookup: CDR1 MDHEN, CDR2 SYDVKM. This CDR3 spans 16 amino acids. Losses at the gene ends were 6 bases for V and 8 bases for J; bases not matched to a gene: 11. CDR3 protein: CASRPGQGGRLEKLFF. CDR3 nucleotide sequence: TGTGCCAGCAGACCGGGACAGGGGGGCCGATTGGAAAAACTGTTTTTT. The full variable domain, with the rest looked up from reference TRBV28 and TRBJ1-4, is DVKVTQSSRYLVKRTGEKVFLECVQDMDHENMFWYRQDPGLGLRLIYFSYDVKMKEKGDIPEGYSVSREKKERFSLILESASTNQTSMYLCASRPGQGGRLEKLFFGSGTQLSVL.

J is TRBJ1-3 and V is TRBV12-3 or TRBV12-4; TRBD1 matches at 9 bases. The CDR3 contains 16 residues. Germline trimming cut 8 bases from V and 0 bases from J; bases unmatched to any gene: 8. CDR3 DNA: TGTGCCAGCGGAGGGACAGGGTCCCTCTCTGGAAACACCATATATTTT. It specifies CASGGTGSLSGNTIYF.

This rearrangement joins TRBV6-1 to TRBJ2-7, with 7 bases identical to TRBD1. This CDR3 contains 15 residues. With V trimmed by 1 base and J by 0 bases, 3 bases remained unmatched. Per germline, CDR1 MNHNS and CDR2 SASEGT. The CDR3 region is CASSEVDRNSYEQYF. The CDR3 DNA reads as TGTGCCAGCAGTGAAGTGGACAGGAACTCCTACGAGCAGTACTTC.

The chain recombines TRBV20-1 with TRBJ2-7; no clear D gene. The ends were cut back, 5 bases at V and 2 bases at J, with 16 bases in the middle. Germline assignment: CDR1 DFQATT and CDR2 SNEGSKA (reference sequence). The CDR3 runs 14 residues. The CDR3 DNA follows: TGCAGTGCTCCTGATGCGGACCTCCCCTACGAGCAGTACTTC. It specifies CSAPDADLPYEQYF.

This clonotype was counted many times. The chain links TRBV6-1 to TRBJ2-1; D is uncertain. Trimming removed 5 bases at V and 0 bases at J, with 17 bases between. The CDR3 sequence is 17 residues long. CDR1 and CDR2 (germline): MNHNS, SASEGT. The CDR3 loop reads CASSYPKSAISYNEQFF. CDR3 bases: TGTGCCAGCAGTTACCCCAAATCGGCCATCTCCTACAATGAGCAGTTCTTC.

This clonotype was seen at least ten times. The V and J genes are TRBV20-1 and TRBJ2-2; D not certain. Germline V CDR1 and CDR2: DFQATT, SNEGSKA (reference sequence). The CDR3 has 13 residues. Trimming took off 0 bases at V and 0 bases at J, with 2 bases between the two ends. CDR3 protein: CSARDPNTGELFF. The DNA of the CDR3 is TGCAGTGCTAGAGATCCGAACACCGGGGAGCTGTTTTTT.

The chain joins TRBV28 to TRBJ2-2; D is perhaps TRBD2 (6 bases). Between the trimmed V and J ends, which lost 1 base and 6 bases, there was a span of 12 bases. Germline V gives CDR1 MDHEN, CDR2 SYDVKM. This CDR3 spans 15 amino acids. The CDR3 sequence: CASSLFRGSPGELFF. The CDR3 bases are TGTGCCAGCAGTTTATTCCGGGGGAGCCCCGGGGAGCTGTTTTTT.

This clonotype came up many times. Here the CDR3 reads CASTGALAGDEQYF. The CDR3 nucleotides are TGTGCCAGCACCGGGGCCCTAGCGGGAGACGAGCAGTACTTC. The chain has TRBV2 and TRBJ2-7; 10 positions match TRBD2. This CDR3 region has 14 residues. The ends lost 7 bases at V and 5 bases at J; junction bases unmatched: 8. Germline V gene lookup returns CDR1 SNHLY and CDR2 FYNNEI.